These 27 T cell receptor beta chains came from one sample sequenced in a study of T cell responses to AZD1222 COVID-19 vaccine. Method: immunoSEQ multiplex PCR; TCRdb's copy keeps in-frame clones and lacks some. The table lists 80,000 to 100,000 clones, around nine tenths of them singletons. Sequences were derived from peripheral blood, sampled on day 0 of AZD1222 vaccination. These receptors originate from an adult in good health.

This chain joins TRBV6-1 and TRBJ1-4; 9 bases fit TRBD1. The CDR3 loop spans 17 amino acids. Germline CDR1 MNHNS, CDR2 SASEGT. V gave up 0 bases and J gave up 8 bases; unmatched junction bases: 10. CDR3 nucleotide sequence: TGTGCCAGCAGTGAAGCTCCTGGGGGACAGGGCCACGAAAAACTGTTTTTT. Translating it yields CASSEAPGGQGHEKLFF.

The V call is TRBV10-1, the J call TRBJ2-6; D is possibly TRBD1 (6 bases). The CDR3 spans 19 residues. CDR1 is WNHNN, CDR2 SYGVQD, per germline (reference sequence). V lost 0 bases, J lost 1 base, and 16 bases lay in between. DNA of the CDR3: TGCGCCAGCAGTGAGTCGATCACAGGGTTGAAGTCTGGGGCCAACGTCCTGACTTTC. Translation: CASSESITGLKSGANVLTF.

V is TRBV7-9 and J is TRBJ1-1, with a weak D call TRBD1 (6 bases). CDR1 is SEHNR, CDR2 FQNEAQ, per germline (reference sequence). Trimming removed 6 bases at V and 2 bases at J, with 22 bases between. The CDR3 totals 17 residues. Here the CDR3 reads CASSQVGGRPSNTEAFF. The CDR3 nucleotides read TGTGCCAGCAGTCAGGTGGGGGGCCGACCCTCAAACACTGAAGCTTTCTTT.

DNA for the CDR3: TGTGCCAGCAGCGTAGCCCCTGACAGGAACACCGGGGAGCTGTTTTTT. It codes for CASSVAPDRNTGELFF. This chain uses TRBV9 with TRBJ2-2; D may be TRBD1 (5 bases). Trimming cost V 0 bases and J 1 base, with 10 bases left between them. This CDR3 is built from 16 residues. Germline V gene data show CDR1 as SGDLS and CDR2 as YYNGEE.

This CDR3 reads CASSITGTRNTEAFF. CDR3 DNA: TGTGCCAGTAGTATAACGGGGACGAGGAACACTGAAGCTTTCTTT. The J gene is TRBJ1-1, the V gene TRBV19; possibly TRBD1 for D (5 bases). Germline-derived CDR1 and CDR2 are LNHDA and SQIVND (reference sequence). The CDR3 runs 15 residues. V was clipped by 2 bases and J by 1 base, with 11 bases between them.

The chain uses TRBV19 and TRBJ2-4, with D perhaps TRBD1 (6 bases). CDR1 is LNHDA and CDR2 is SQIVND in the germline V gene (reference sequence). The CDR3 is made up of 16 amino acids. With 4 bases removed from V and 2 bases from J, the gap between germline ends came to 15 bases. CDR3 in amino acids: CASSNLLQGTKNIQYF. Here the CDR3 DNA reads TGTGCCAGTAGTAACCTACTACAGGGAACCAAAAACATTCAGTACTTC.

The chain employs TRBV7-9 and TRBJ1-1; no clear D gene. V shed 1 base and J shed 1 base, with 4 bases lying between them. The CDR3 length is 13 residues. The V gene's germline CDR1 is SEHNR and CDR2 FQNEAQ (reference sequence). CDR3: CASSLEQNTEAFF. The CDR3 coding sequence is TGTGCCAGCAGCTTAGAGCAGAACACTGAAGCTTTCTTT.

The chain carries TRBV19 and TRBJ1-5, with 7 positions matching TRBD1. In germline, CDR1 is LNHDA, CDR2 SQIVND (reference sequence). The ends lost 7 bases at V and 5 bases at J; junction bases unmatched: 8. This CDR3 has 14 residues. The CDR3 region has the DNA TGTGCCAGTAATAAAGACAGGGTCTATCAGCCCCAGCATTTT. Its protein product is CASNKDRVYQPQHF. The whole variable domain, remainder taken from reference TRBV19 and TRBJ1-5, is DGGITQSPKYLFRKEGQNVTLSCEQNLNHDAMYWYRQDPGQGLRLIYYSQIVNDFQKGDIAEGYSVSREKKESFPLTVTSAQKNPTAFYLCASNKDRVYQPQHFGDGTRLSIL.

This clone was seen only a few times. The chain couples TRBV11-2 to TRBJ2-7, with D hard to call. Germline CDR1 is SGHAT and CDR2 is FQNNGV. The CDR3 has 15 amino acids. The V and J ends lost 0 bases and 2 bases respectively, with 11 bases between them. The CDR3 DNA follows: TGTGCCAGCAGCTTAGATCAACAGATTACCTACGAGCAGTACTTC. It codes for CASSLDQQITYEQYF.

The V gene is TRBV28, the J gene TRBJ1-1; D perhaps matches TRBD1 (6 bases). The CDR3 runs to 14 residues. Germline CDR1 MDHEN, CDR2 SYDVKM. V was trimmed by 5 bases and J by 2 bases, leaving 12 bases between them. The DNA of the CDR3 is TGTGCCAGCAGTATTGAACAGGGAAACACTGAAGCTTTCTTT. As protein: CASSIEQGNTEAFF. The full variable domain, completed using reference TRBV28 and TRBJ1-1, is DVKVTQSSRYLVKRTGEKVFLECVQDMDHENMFWYRQDPGLGLRLIYFSYDVKMKEKGDIPEGYSVSREKKERFSLILESASTNQTSMYLCASSIEQGNTEAFFGQGTRLTVV.

The V gene is TRBV5-1, the J gene TRBJ2-7, with a tentative D call TRBD2 (5 bases). The CDR3 has 13 amino acids. Trimming removed 5 bases at V and 9 bases at J, with 18 bases between. The germline V gene has CDR1 SGHRS and CDR2 YFSETQ. The CDR3 region is CASRTDSEPRQYF. In DNA, the CDR3 is TGCGCCAGCAGAACGGACTCCGAGCCGCGGCAGTACTTC.

The gene calls are TRBV30 and TRBJ1-1; 11 nucleotides agree with TRBD1. Germline CDR1 reads GTSNPN; CDR2 reads SVGIG (reference sequence). The CDR3 loop spans 17 amino acids. CDR3 region: CGLVPGQGVGMNTEAFF. CDR3 in DNA: TGTGGGCTTGTCCCGGGACAGGGGGTCGGAATGAACACTGAAGCTTTCTTT.

This clone was seen a handful of times. This chain joins TRBV24-1 and TRBJ1-2; 7 bases map to TRBD1. Germline values: CDR1 KGHDR, CDR2 SFDVKD. V was pared by 2 bases and J by 5 bases, with 19 bases of the junction left unmatched. The CDR3 is 19 residues long. In nucleotides, the CDR3 is TGTGCCACCAGTGATTCCCGAACCGGGACAGCGCATCGGTTGTATGGCTACACCTTC. This gives the protein CATSDSRTGTAHRLYGYTF.

This chain connects TRBV2 to TRBJ2-1, with 13 positions matching TRBD2. This CDR3 has 18 residues. Germline V lookup: CDR1 SNHLY, CDR2 FYNNEI. After removal of 6 bases from V and 3 bases from J, the junction contained 11 bases not matched to a gene. The CDR3 nucleotides read TGTGCCAGCAGCGGGGAACTAGCGGGAGGGCTATTCTACAATGAGCAGTTCTTC. This translates into CASSGELAGGLFYNEQFF.

In nucleotides, the CDR3 is TGTGCCAGCAGCCGTGGTAGGGAGGGGGTGTTGGACACTGAAGCTTTCTTT. It codes for CASSRGREGVLDTEAFF. V gene TRBV5-4 combines with J gene TRBJ1-1, with TRBD1 as a possible D gene (6 bases). The V end was cut by 4 bases, the J end by 3 bases, with 22 bases between. The CDR3 has 17 amino acids. From germline, CDR1 is SGHNT and CDR2 YYREEE (reference sequence).

This chain links TRBV27 with TRBJ2-7, with TRBD1 matching 8 bases. Germline lookup yields CDR1 MNHEY and CDR2 SMNVEV (reference sequence). V lost 3 bases to trimming and J lost 3 bases; unmatched junction nucleotides: 4. The CDR3 runs 14 residues. The CDR3 DNA is TGTGCCAGCAGTTTTGGACAGGGTATCTACGAGCAGTACTTC. Translating gives CASSFGQGIYEQYF.

The J gene is TRBJ1-5, the V gene TRBV7-9; the D is unclear. V was cut by 5 bases and J by 5 bases, with 10 bases left in between. This CDR3 is 13 amino acids long. Germline V lookup: CDR1 SEHNR, CDR2 FQNEAQ (reference sequence). CDR3 residues: CASSPSEYQPQHF. CDR3 nucleotides: TGTGCCAGCAGCCCCTCTGAGTATCAGCCCCAGCATTTT.

This clone has a single count. The genes are TRBV4-3 and TRBJ1-2, with D perhaps matching TRBD1 (6 bases). V gave up 0 bases and J gave up 3 bases, with 17 bases separating them. Germline assignment: CDR1 LGHNA and CDR2 YSLEER. The CDR3 sequence is 17 residues long. The CDR3 region is CASSQDRQAPFDYGYTF. The CDR3 DNA reads TGCGCCAGCAGCCAAGATCGACAGGCCCCTTTTGACTATGGCTACACCTTC.

This rearrangement joins TRBV11-2 to TRBJ2-5, with D tentatively TRBD1 (7 bases). This CDR3 has 16 amino acids. V gave up 1 base and J gave up 5 bases, with 17 bases separating them. Per germline, CDR1 SGHAT and CDR2 FQNNGV. CDR3 DNA sequence: TGTGCCAGCAGCTTAGGTGGCAGGGGGGTGGGTGAGACCCAGTACTTC. Translating it yields CASSLGGRGVGETQYF.

The chain employs TRBV4-2 and TRBJ2-7, with 7 bases that match TRBD1. The CDR3 loop spans 14 amino acids. V dropped 4 bases and J dropped 0; count of bases not matched to a gene: 3. The germline CDR1 and CDR2 sequences are LGHNA and YNFKEQ. CDR3 coding DNA: TGTGCCAGCAGCCTTGGGGACAGCTCCTACGAGCAGTACTTC. It codes for CASSLGDSSYEQYF.

This clone was seen only a few times. This chain links TRBV18 with TRBJ2-2; D possibly corresponds to TRBD1 (5 bases). There are 13 residues in the CDR3. Trimming left V 5 bases short and J 5 bases short, with 9 bases between. The germline CDR1 and CDR2 sequences are KGHSH and LQKENI. The CDR3 here is CASSESGTGELFF. The CDR3 DNA reads as TGTGCCAGCTCAGAATCAGGGACCGGGGAGCTGTTTTTT.

This sequence joins TRBV4-1 and TRBJ1-5; D ambiguous. CDR3 length: 13 amino acids. Per the germline V gene, CDR1 is MGHRA and CDR2 is YSYEKL. Trimming stripped 2 bases from V and 4 bases from J, with 6 bases between. Here the CDR3 DNA reads TGCGCCAGCAGCCAACCCGATAATCAGCCCCAGCATTTT. This sequence encodes CASSQPDNQPQHF.

This chain links TRBV4-2 with TRBJ2-7; D tentatively fits TRBD1 or TRBD2 (5 bases each). The length of the CDR3 is 14 residues. V lost 1 base, J lost 3 bases, and 10 bases lay in between. Germline assignment: CDR1 LGHNA and CDR2 YNFKEQ. The CDR3 is CASSQVGGSYEQYF. Here the CDR3 DNA reads TGTGCCAGCAGCCAAGTTGGGGGAAGCTACGAGCAGTACTTC.

This clone was seen ten or more times. The chain joins TRBV5-1 to TRBJ2-7; 10 bases align to TRBD2. Germline trimming cut 2 bases from V and 0 bases from J; bases unmatched to any gene: 2. Germline loops: CDR1 SGHRS, CDR2 YFSETQ. The CDR3 contains 15 residues. CDR3 residues: CASSLLAGSSYEQYF. The DNA of the CDR3 is TGCGCCAGCAGCTTACTAGCGGGGAGCTCCTACGAGCAGTACTTC.

The chain joins TRBV4-2 to TRBJ1-1; D gene uncertain. The CDR3 runs 13 residues. Trimming took 0 bases from V and 7 from J, leaving 9 bases between them. Germline loops: CDR1 LGHNA, CDR2 YNFKEQ. CDR3 in amino acids: CASSQDLEFEAFF. The CDR3 DNA sequence: TGTGCCAGCAGCCAAGATTTAGAGTTTGAAGCTTTCTTT.

This clone was counted only a few times. V and J are TRBV11-2 and TRBJ2-2; D may match TRBD1 or TRBD2 (5 bases each). From germline, CDR1 is SGHAT and CDR2 FQNNGV. Trimming removed 0 bases from V and 4 bases from J, with 15 bases in between. The CDR3 loop spans 17 amino acids. The CDR3 DNA sequence: TGTGCCAGCAGCTTAGATTTAGGCAGGGCGGGCACCGGGGAGCTGTTTTTT. As protein: CASSLDLGRAGTGELFF.

The rearrangement joins TRBV5-6 to TRBJ1-1; D gene uncertain. Trimming stripped 0 bases from V and 5 bases from J, with 17 bases between. The CDR3 runs 16 residues. CDR1 SGHDT and CDR2 YYEEEE come from the germline V gene. CDR3 nucleotides: TGTGCCAGCAGCTTGGCCGGTATTATCCGGAGGACTGAAGCTTTCTTT. Residues: CASSLAGIIRRTEAFF. Together with reference TRBV5-6 and TRBJ1-1, the CDR3 gives the full variable domain: DAGVTQSPTHLIKTRGQQVTLRCSPKSGHDTVSWYQQALGQGPQFIFQYYEEEERQRGNFPDRFSGHQFPNYSSELNVNALLLGDSALYLCASSLAGIIRRTEAFFGQGTRLTVV.